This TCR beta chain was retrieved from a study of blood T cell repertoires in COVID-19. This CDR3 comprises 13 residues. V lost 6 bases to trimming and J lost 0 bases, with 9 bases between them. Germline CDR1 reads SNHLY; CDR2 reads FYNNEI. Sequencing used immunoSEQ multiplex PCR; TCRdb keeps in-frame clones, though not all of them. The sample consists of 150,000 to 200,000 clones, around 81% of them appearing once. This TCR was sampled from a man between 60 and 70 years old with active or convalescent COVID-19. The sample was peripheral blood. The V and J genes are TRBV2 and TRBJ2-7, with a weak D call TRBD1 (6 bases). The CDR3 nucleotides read TGTGCCAGCAGGAGGGGGAGCTCCTACGAGCAGTACTTC. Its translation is CASRRGSSYEQYF.